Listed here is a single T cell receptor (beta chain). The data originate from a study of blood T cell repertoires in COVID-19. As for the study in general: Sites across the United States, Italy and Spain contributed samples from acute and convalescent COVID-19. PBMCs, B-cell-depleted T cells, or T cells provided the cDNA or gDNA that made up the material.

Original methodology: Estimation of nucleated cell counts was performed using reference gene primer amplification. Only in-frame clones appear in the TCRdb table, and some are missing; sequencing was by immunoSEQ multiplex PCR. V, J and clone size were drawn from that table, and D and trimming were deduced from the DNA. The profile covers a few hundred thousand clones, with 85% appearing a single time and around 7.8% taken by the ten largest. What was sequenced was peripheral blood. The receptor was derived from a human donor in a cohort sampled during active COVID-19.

The CDR3 DNA reads as TGCAGTGCTAGAGTCATCTATGGCTACACCTTC. Protein: CSARVIYGYTF. The chain links TRBV20-1 to TRBJ1-2; D unclear. This CDR3 spans 11 amino acids. V was cut by 1 base and J by 4 bases, with 4 bases left in between. Germline V lookup: CDR1 DFQATT, CDR2 SNEGSKA (reference sequence).